This is a list of T cell receptor beta chains from one sample in a study of tumour-infiltrating T cells in Burkitt lymphoma. Using immunoSEQ multiplex PCR, the repertoire was profiled, and TCRdb retains in-frame clones only, with some absent. The sample has some 1,400 clones, 13% seen once. Sequenced: tumor tissue. The receptors originated from a human donor with Burkitt lymphoma. Both conserved end residues are part of each CDR3. Fields, in order: V gene, clone size, CDR3 length, D gene, J gene, CDR3 DNA, CDR3 protein. The D gene is left open where the match is weak. Clone size, where shown, is once, few, many, or a class for clones that have expanded.

v_call: TRBV9; clone_size: few; cdr3_length: 17; d_call: TRBD2; j_call: TRBJ2-6; cdr3_nt: TGTGCCAGCAGCGTAGCGGGACTAGCTGCTGGGGCCAACGTCCTGACTTTC; cdr3_aa: CASSVAGLAAGANVLTF
v_call: TRBV4-1; clone_size: large; cdr3_length: 14; d_call: NA; j_call: TRBJ2-5; cdr3_nt: TGCGCCAGCAGCCAAGGCATGGCTGGGGAGACCCAGTACTTC; cdr3_aa: CASSQGMAGETQYF
v_call: TRBV2; clone_size: NA; cdr3_length: 13; d_call: TRBD1; j_call: TRBJ1-6; cdr3_nt: TGTGCCAGCAGTCCGGACAGGGGTTCACCCCTCCACTTT; cdr3_aa: CASSPDRGSPLHF
v_call: TRBV18; clone_size: few; cdr3_length: 14; d_call: TRBD1; j_call: TRBJ2-3; cdr3_nt: TGTGCCAGCTCACCGGGACAGGGCACAGATACGCAGTATTTT; cdr3_aa: CASSPGQGTDTQYF
v_call: TRBV7-9; clone_size: few; cdr3_length: 15; d_call: NA; j_call: TRBJ2-3; cdr3_nt: TGTGCCAGCAGCTTAGGCACCCTAAGCACAGATACGCAGTATTTT; cdr3_aa: CASSLGTLSTDTQYF
v_call: TRBV5-1; clone_size: NA; cdr3_length: 16; d_call: TRBD2; j_call: TRBJ2-3; cdr3_nt: TGCGCCAGCAGCTTGGGGCTAGCGGAAAGCACAGATACGCAGTATTTT; cdr3_aa: CASSLGLAESTDTQYF
v_call: TRBV6-1; clone_size: NA; cdr3_length: 14; d_call: NA; j_call: TRBJ2-3; cdr3_nt: TGTGCCAGCAGTGAAGGACATAGCACAGATACGCAGTATTTT; cdr3_aa: CASSEGHSTDTQYF
v_call: TRBV4-3; clone_size: NA; cdr3_length: 14; d_call: NA; j_call: TRBJ1-2; cdr3_nt: TGCGCCAGCAGCCAAGGTCGGACCCTTTATGGCTACACCTTC; cdr3_aa: CASSQGRTLYGYTF
v_call: TRBV21-1; clone_size: NA; cdr3_length: 17; d_call: NA; j_call: TRBJ2-2; cdr3_nt: TGTGCCAGCAGCATATTAACAGGGGGCGACGCCACCGGGGAGCTGTTTTTT; cdr3_aa: CASSILTGGDATGELFF
v_call: TRBV5-1; clone_size: NA; cdr3_length: 13; d_call: NA; j_call: TRBJ1-5; cdr3_nt: TGCGCCAGCAGCTTGGCGGTGGATCAGCCCCAGCATTTT; cdr3_aa: CASSLAVDQPQHF
v_call: TRBV12-5; clone_size: NA; cdr3_length: 14; d_call: TRBD1; j_call: TRBJ2-1; cdr3_nt: TGTGCTAGTGGTCAGGGACAGGGAACCAATGAGCAGTTCTTC; cdr3_aa: CASGQGQGTNEQFF
v_call: TRBV7-9; clone_size: few; cdr3_length: 12; d_call: NA; j_call: TRBJ2-2; cdr3_nt: TGTGCCAGCAGCCCGTCCGCCGGGGAGCTGTTTTTT; cdr3_aa: CASSPSAGELFF
v_call: TRBV6-1; clone_size: NA; cdr3_length: 13; d_call: TRBD1; j_call: TRBJ1-4; cdr3_nt: TGTGCCAGCAGTACAGGGGGGGGTGAAAAACTGTTTTTT; cdr3_aa: CASSTGGGEKLFF
v_call: TRBV5-1; clone_size: NA; cdr3_length: 13; d_call: TRBD1; j_call: TRBJ2-5; cdr3_nt: TGCGCCAGCAGCTCTGGACAGGGACAGACCCAGTACTTC; cdr3_aa: CASSSGQGQTQYF
v_call: TRBV2; clone_size: few; cdr3_length: 14; d_call: TRBD2; j_call: TRBJ2-3; cdr3_nt: TGTGCCAGCAGTTCCGGGACTAGGTCAGATACGCAGTATTTT; cdr3_aa: CASSSGTRSDTQYF
v_call: TRBV2; clone_size: few; cdr3_length: 16; d_call: NA; j_call: TRBJ2-1; cdr3_nt: TGTGCCAGCAGTGAGACAGTCACTAATTCTCACAATGAGCAGTTCTTC; cdr3_aa: CASSETVTNSHNEQFF
v_call: TRBV2; clone_size: NA; cdr3_length: 14; d_call: NA; j_call: TRBJ2-1; cdr3_nt: TGTGCCAGCAGTCTGGACACGCTATACAATGAGCAGTTCTTC; cdr3_aa: CASSLDTLYNEQFF
v_call: TRBV7-2; clone_size: few; cdr3_length: 15; d_call: TRBD1; j_call: TRBJ1-2; cdr3_nt: TGTGCCAGCAGCCAGTTGGGACAGGATAACTATGGCTACACCTTC; cdr3_aa: CASSQLGQDNYGYTF
v_call: TRBV6-5; clone_size: NA; cdr3_length: 15; d_call: NA; j_call: TRBJ2-3; cdr3_nt: TGTGCCAGCAGTTACTCGGCGGGAAGCACAGATACGCAGTATTTT; cdr3_aa: CASSYSAGSTDTQYF
v_call: TRBV6-1; clone_size: large; cdr3_length: 14; d_call: TRBD1; j_call: TRBJ2-3; cdr3_nt: TGTGCCAGCAGTGACACAGGGGGCTTACATACGCAGTATTTT; cdr3_aa: CASSDTGGLHTQYF
v_call: TRBV4-1; clone_size: few; cdr3_length: 16; d_call: NA; j_call: TRBJ2-3; cdr3_nt: TGCGCCAGCAGCCAAGATCCAGGGGGGTCCACAGATACGCAGTATTTT; cdr3_aa: CASSQDPGGSTDTQYF
v_call: TRBV20-1; clone_size: few; cdr3_length: 11; d_call: NA; j_call: TRBJ1-5; cdr3_nt: TGCAGTGCAGGGGCGGTTCAGCCCCAGCATTTT; cdr3_aa: CSAGAVQPQHF
v_call: TRBV7-8; clone_size: few; cdr3_length: 16; d_call: NA; j_call: TRBJ1-2; cdr3_nt: TGTGCCAGCAGCCGCCGGGCAGGGACGAGCGACTATGGCTACACCTTC; cdr3_aa: CASSRRAGTSDYGYTF
v_call: TRBV5-1; clone_size: few; cdr3_length: 12; d_call: NA; j_call: TRBJ2-3; cdr3_nt: TGCGCCAGCAGCCCGGACGTAGATACGCAGTATTTT; cdr3_aa: CASSPDVDTQYF
v_call: TRBV5-1; clone_size: few; cdr3_length: 18; d_call: TRBD2; j_call: TRBJ2-5; cdr3_nt: TGCGCCAGCAGCCATACCCCGGGACTACTTTCGGTGTGGGAGACCCAGTACTTC; cdr3_aa: CASSHTPGLLSVWETQYF
v_call: TRBV4-1; clone_size: NA; cdr3_length: 14; d_call: NA; j_call: TRBJ2-1; cdr3_nt: TGCGCCAGCAGCCAAGGGGGGACCTACAATGAGCAGTTCTTC; cdr3_aa: CASSQGGTYNEQFF
v_call: TRBV7-2; clone_size: NA; cdr3_length: 14; d_call: NA; j_call: TRBJ1-1; cdr3_nt: TGTGCCAGCAGCTTACTGGATTCGGACACTGAAGCTTTCTTT; cdr3_aa: CASSLLDSDTEAFF
v_call: TRBV10-3; clone_size: NA; cdr3_length: 15; d_call: TRBD1; j_call: TRBJ1-2; cdr3_nt: TGTGCCATCAATTCCCCGGGACAGGGGACTCCGGGCTACACCTTC; cdr3_aa: CAINSPGQGTPGYTF
v_call: TRBV1; clone_size: NA; cdr3_length: 14; d_call: NA; j_call: TRBJ1-5; cdr3_nt: TGCACCAGCGGCACGGGGCGAAGCAATCAGCCCCAGCATTTT; cdr3_aa: CTSGTGRSNQPQHF
v_call: TRBV5-1; clone_size: few; cdr3_length: 13; d_call: NA; j_call: TRBJ2-1; cdr3_nt: TGCGCCAGCAGCTTCAACCCCTACAATGAGCAGTTCTTC; cdr3_aa: CASSFNPYNEQFF
v_call: TRBV10-2; clone_size: hyperexpanded; cdr3_length: 12; d_call: NA; j_call: TRBJ2-1; cdr3_nt: TGCGCCACCAGGGGCAGCTACAATGAGCAGTTCTTC; cdr3_aa: CATRGSYNEQFF
v_call: TRBV25-1; clone_size: few; cdr3_length: 15; d_call: TRBD2; j_call: TRBJ2-1; cdr3_nt: TGTGCCAGCAGTCTCGGGACTAGCGGGGGGTATGAGCAGTTCTTC; cdr3_aa: CASSLGTSGGYEQFF
v_call: TRBV25-1; clone_size: few; cdr3_length: 16; d_call: NA; j_call: TRBJ1-4; cdr3_nt: TGTGCCAGCAGTGAATATTTGGGGGGGCAGAGCGGAAAACTGTTTTTT; cdr3_aa: CASSEYLGGQSGKLFF
v_call: TRBV7-2; clone_size: NA; cdr3_length: 14; d_call: NA; j_call: TRBJ1-1; cdr3_nt: TGTGCCAGCACCCAGGCCGGCATGAACACTGAAGCTTTCTTT; cdr3_aa: CASTQAGMNTEAFF
v_call: TRBV2; clone_size: NA; cdr3_length: 12; d_call: NA; j_call: TRBJ2-5; cdr3_nt: TGTGCCACCGGACAGACCCAAGAGACCCAGTACTTC; cdr3_aa: CATGQTQETQYF
v_call: TRBV6-5; clone_size: NA; cdr3_length: 11; d_call: NA; j_call: TRBJ1-2; cdr3_nt: TGTGCCAGCAGTTTGCCAGAAGGCTACACCTTC; cdr3_aa: CASSLPEGYTF
v_call: TRBV19; clone_size: NA; cdr3_length: 13; d_call: TRBD1; j_call: TRBJ1-2; cdr3_nt: TGTGCCAGTACCTCACTGACAGGGAGGGGCTACACCTTC; cdr3_aa: CASTSLTGRGYTF
v_call: TRBV7-2; clone_size: few; cdr3_length: 13; d_call: NA; j_call: TRBJ2-5; cdr3_nt: TGTGCCAGCAGAAAAGACTTCCAAGAGACCCAGTACTTC; cdr3_aa: CASRKDFQETQYF
v_call: TRBV7-3; clone_size: NA; cdr3_length: 14; d_call: NA; j_call: TRBJ1-2; cdr3_nt: TGTGCCAGCAGCTTAACAGGGCTCGGCTATGGCTACACCTTC; cdr3_aa: CASSLTGLGYGYTF
v_call: TRBV7-8; clone_size: NA; cdr3_length: 14; d_call: NA; j_call: TRBJ1-6; cdr3_nt: TGTGCCAGCAGCTTAGAGGGGGGTAGTTCACCCCTCCACTTT; cdr3_aa: CASSLEGGSSPLHF
v_call: TRBV27; clone_size: NA; cdr3_length: 13; d_call: NA; j_call: TRBJ2-2; cdr3_nt: TGTGCCAGCAGTTTATCGGTGTCCGGGGAGCTGTTTTTT; cdr3_aa: CASSLSVSGELFF
v_call: TRBV20-1; clone_size: NA; cdr3_length: 8; d_call: NA; j_call: TRBJ1-1; cdr3_nt: TGCAGTGCTTTCTGGGCTTTCTTT; cdr3_aa: CSAFWAFF
v_call: TRBV11-2; clone_size: once; cdr3_length: 17; d_call: TRBD2; j_call: TRBJ2-3; cdr3_nt: TGTGCCAGCAGCTTAGAATTAGGGCGGGAGGCGGGAGATACGCAGTATTTT; cdr3_aa: CASSLELGREAGDTQYF
v_call: TRBV9; clone_size: few; cdr3_length: 15; d_call: NA; j_call: TRBJ1-1; cdr3_nt: TGTGCCAGCAGCGTAGAGGCAGGGATGAACACTGAAGCTTTCTTT; cdr3_aa: CASSVEAGMNTEAFF
v_call: TRBV13; clone_size: few; cdr3_length: 16; d_call: NA; j_call: TRBJ2-2; cdr3_nt: TGTGCCAGCAGCTTAGGAGTTAGAAGGGGCGGCGGGGAGCTGTTTTTT; cdr3_aa: CASSLGVRRGGGELFF
v_call: TRBV6-1; clone_size: NA; cdr3_length: 17; d_call: TRBD2; j_call: TRBJ2-1; cdr3_nt: TGTGCCAGCAGTGAAAGACTAGCGGGGCCTTCCTACAATGAGCAGTTCTTC; cdr3_aa: CASSERLAGPSYNEQFF
v_call: TRBV27; clone_size: few; cdr3_length: 16; d_call: NA; j_call: TRBJ2-1; cdr3_nt: TGTGCCAGCAGTACCTCGACTGAATACTCCTACAATGAGCAGTTCTTC; cdr3_aa: CASSTSTEYSYNEQFF
v_call: TRBV5-6; clone_size: NA; cdr3_length: 15; d_call: TRBD1; j_call: TRBJ1-1; cdr3_nt: TGTGCCAGCAGCCCCACCGGACAGGGGGACACTGAAGCTTTCTTT; cdr3_aa: CASSPTGQGDTEAFF
v_call: TRBV28; clone_size: NA; cdr3_length: 14; d_call: NA; j_call: TRBJ2-3; cdr3_nt: TGTGCCAGCAGTCCCCCAGTGTACCCAGATACGCAGTATTTT; cdr3_aa: CASSPPVYPDTQYF
v_call: TRBV27; clone_size: NA; cdr3_length: 18; d_call: TRBD2; j_call: TRBJ2-4; cdr3_nt: TGTGCCAGCAGTCCCATTGAGGGCCAGCGGGGGTTCAAAAACATTCAGTACTTC; cdr3_aa: CASSPIEGQRGFKNIQYF
v_call: TRBV4-3; clone_size: NA; cdr3_length: 14; d_call: TRBD2; j_call: TRBJ2-1; cdr3_nt: TGCGCCAGCAGCCAAAGTGTAGGTATAGCGGGAGAGTTCTTC; cdr3_aa: CASSQSVGIAGEFF
v_call: TRBV20-1; clone_size: NA; cdr3_length: 11; d_call: NA; j_call: TRBJ2-3; cdr3_nt: TGCAGTGTCCGGAGTGCAGATACGCAGTATTTT; cdr3_aa: CSVRSADTQYF
v_call: TRBV6-4; clone_size: large; cdr3_length: 16; d_call: TRBD2; j_call: TRBJ2-3; cdr3_nt: TGTGCCAGCAGTGACTCGACTAGCGGGAGCACAGATACGCAGTATTTT; cdr3_aa: CASSDSTSGSTDTQYF